This T cell receptor (beta chain) emerged from a study of T cells in women clearing cervical HPV infection. Background on the study: Women with histologically confirmed HPV16-related CIN3 or worse, 2 with invasive cancer, served as cases. Controls gave blood once infection was undetectable; cases at lesion identification.

In the case of this clone: Its specificity is not known. The read stops 3 residues short of the end of the CDR3; the missing end is completed from the germline J gene.

The protocol was immunoSEQ multiplex PCR, while the TCRdb copy is restricted to in-frame clones and leaves out a portion. The sample's table shows approximately 40,000 clones. HPV was found by MY09/MY11 PCR and dot-blot genotyping. CDR3 size: 14 residues. Germline V CDR1 and CDR2: MDHEN, SYDVKM. Between the trimmed V and J ends, which lost 3 bases and 5 bases, there was a span of 13 bases. Study-level findings and limits: Repertoire richness, not evenness, was significantly elevated in CIN3+ cases versus controls.

The chain couples TRBV28 to TRBJ1-2; no firm D call. This TCR came from a woman aged 18-70 years with a cervical HPV16 infection that either progressed to CIN3+ or cleared (not recorded which). Sequenced input: blood buffy coat. Here the CDR3 reads CASSFNGRLYGYTF. CDR3 DNA (partial): TGTGCCAGCAGTTTTAATGGCAGATTGTATGGC.